The present T cell receptor beta chain was sequenced within a study of cytomegalovirus exposure and HLA in healthy donors. Study findings and constraints: When analyzed later, a missense DCLRE1C variant was found to be linked to TCR beta V- and J-gene trimming. According to a later analysis, donors in an Asian-associated ancestry cluster reportedly had fewer N-insertions than the approximately 730-donor mean.

This clone was detected only a few times. Its specificity is unknown. This CDR3 region has 15 residues. V lost 3 bases to trimming and J lost 3 bases; unmatched junction nucleotides: 5. The germline V gene encodes CDR1 LNHDA and CDR2 SQIVND (reference sequence). It was with 60 Vbeta and 13 Jbeta primers that the PCR ran. The repertoire was sequenced with immunoSEQ multiplex PCR; TCRdb's copy has only in-frame clones and lacks some. Here the sample spans about 42,000 clones, approximately 52% being singletons. This rearrangement joins TRBV19 to TRBJ2-1; 7 bases match TRBD2. This clonotype was obtained from a human donor in good health. The sequenced sample was PBMCs. The CDR3 spells CASSIGRGNYNEQFF. In DNA, the CDR3 is TGTGCCAGTAGTATTGGGCGGGGGAACTACAATGAGCAGTTCTTC.